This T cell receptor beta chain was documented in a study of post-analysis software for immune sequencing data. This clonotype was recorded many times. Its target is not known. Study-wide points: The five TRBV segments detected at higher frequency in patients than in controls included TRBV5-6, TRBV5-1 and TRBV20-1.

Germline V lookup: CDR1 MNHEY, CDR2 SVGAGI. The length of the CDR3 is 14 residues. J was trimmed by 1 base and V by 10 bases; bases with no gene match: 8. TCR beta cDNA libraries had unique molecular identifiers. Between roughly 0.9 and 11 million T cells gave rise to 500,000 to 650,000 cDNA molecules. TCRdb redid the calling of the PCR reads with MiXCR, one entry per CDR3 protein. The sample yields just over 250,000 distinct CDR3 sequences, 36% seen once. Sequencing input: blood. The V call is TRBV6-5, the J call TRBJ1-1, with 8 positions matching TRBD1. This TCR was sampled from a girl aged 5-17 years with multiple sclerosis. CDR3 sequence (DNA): TGTGCCAAAATCTTGGACAGGGAGAACACTGAAGCTTTCTTT. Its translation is CAKILDRENTEAFF.